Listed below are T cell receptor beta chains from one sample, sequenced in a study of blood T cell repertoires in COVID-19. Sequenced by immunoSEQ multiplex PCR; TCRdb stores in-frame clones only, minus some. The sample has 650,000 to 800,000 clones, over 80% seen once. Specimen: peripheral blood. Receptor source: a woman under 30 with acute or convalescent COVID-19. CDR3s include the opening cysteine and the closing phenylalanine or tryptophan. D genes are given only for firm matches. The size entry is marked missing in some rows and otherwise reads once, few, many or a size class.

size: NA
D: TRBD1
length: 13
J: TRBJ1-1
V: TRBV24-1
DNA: TGTGCCACCAGTGATCCGGGACAGGGTTTAGCTTTCTTT
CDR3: CATSDPGQGLAFF

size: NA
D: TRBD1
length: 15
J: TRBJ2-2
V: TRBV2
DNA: TGTGCCAGCAGATACAGGGGGACGAACACCGGGGAGCTGTTTTTT
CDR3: CASRYRGTNTGELFF

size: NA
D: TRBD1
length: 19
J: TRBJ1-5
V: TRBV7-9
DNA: TGTGCCAGCAGCCCAGACGGAGTTAGGACAGGGGAATTGATTCAGCCCCAGCATTTT
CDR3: CASSPDGVRTGELIQPQHF

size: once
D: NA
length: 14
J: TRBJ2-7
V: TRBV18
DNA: TGTGCCAGCTCACCACCGTCAGGTTTTGGGGAGCAGTACTTC
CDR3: CASSPPSGFGEQYF

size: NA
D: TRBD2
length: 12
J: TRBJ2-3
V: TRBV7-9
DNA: TGTGCCAGCCGGGGGGGCACAGATACGCAGTATTTT
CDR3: CASRGGTDTQYF

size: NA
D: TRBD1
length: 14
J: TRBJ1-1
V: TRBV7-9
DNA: TGTGCCAGCAGCTTACCAGGGGGCCTCACTGAAGCTTTCTTT
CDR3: CASSLPGGLTEAFF

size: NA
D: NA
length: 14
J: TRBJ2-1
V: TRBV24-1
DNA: TGTGCCACCAGTGTATCGGCTAGCAGTACTGAGCAGTTCTTC
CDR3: CATSVSASSTEQFF

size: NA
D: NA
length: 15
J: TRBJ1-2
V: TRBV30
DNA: TGTGCCTGGAGTGTACCCTTTAGGTCCAGAGGGGGCTACACCTTC
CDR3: CAWSVPFRSRGGYTF

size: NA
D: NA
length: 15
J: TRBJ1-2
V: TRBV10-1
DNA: TGCGCCGGGCCGGAAGCCCCTGAAAGAAACTATGGCTACACCTTC
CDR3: CAGPEAPERNYGYTF

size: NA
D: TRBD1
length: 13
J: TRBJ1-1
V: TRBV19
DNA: TGTGCCAGTAGTTGGGACAGGGTCACTGAAGCTTTCTTT
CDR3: CASSWDRVTEAFF

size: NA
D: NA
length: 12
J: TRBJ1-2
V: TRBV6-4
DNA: TGTGCCAGCAGTGACACAGGCTATGGCTACACCTTC
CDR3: CASSDTGYGYTF

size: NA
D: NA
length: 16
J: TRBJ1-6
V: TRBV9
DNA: TGTGCCAGCAGCGTAGAGGGGGACCGCTATAATTCACCCCTCCACTTT
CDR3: CASSVEGDRYNSPLHF

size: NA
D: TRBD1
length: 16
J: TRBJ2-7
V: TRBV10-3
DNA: TGTGCCATCAGTGAGGCCACGGGACAGGGGAGCCACGAGCAGTACTTC
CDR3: CAISEATGQGSHEQYF

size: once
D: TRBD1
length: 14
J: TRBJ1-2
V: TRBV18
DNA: TGTGCCAGCTCACCACCGGTAGACAGGGATGGCTACACCTTC
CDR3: CASSPPVDRDGYTF

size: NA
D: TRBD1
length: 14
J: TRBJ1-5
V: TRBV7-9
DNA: TGTGCCAGCAGCCTCGGACAGGTCAATCAGCCCCAGCATTTT
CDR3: CASSLGQVNQPQHF

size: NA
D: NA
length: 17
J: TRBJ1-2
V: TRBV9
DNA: TGTGCCAGCACCAAATGGGAGGGGGACAACTCTAACTATGGCTACACCTTC
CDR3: CASTKWEGDNSNYGYTF

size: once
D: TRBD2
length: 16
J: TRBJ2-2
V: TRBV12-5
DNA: TGTGCTAGTGGTTTCATAGCGGGGGGGAACACCGGGGAGCTGTTTTTT
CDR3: CASGFIAGGNTGELFF

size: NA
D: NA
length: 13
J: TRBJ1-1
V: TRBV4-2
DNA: TGTGCCAGCAGCCAAAGCGGGACCACTGAAGCTTTCTTT
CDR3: CASSQSGTTEAFF

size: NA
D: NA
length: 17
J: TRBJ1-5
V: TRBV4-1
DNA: TGCGCCAGCAGCCAAGAGGGTGGCCAGGGTAGCAATCAGCCCCAGCATTTT
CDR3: CASSQEGGQGSNQPQHF

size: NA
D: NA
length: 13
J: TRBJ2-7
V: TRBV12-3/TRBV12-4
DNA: TGTGCCAGCAGTTTACGCTCGGCCTACGAGCAGTACTTC
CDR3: CASSLRSAYEQYF

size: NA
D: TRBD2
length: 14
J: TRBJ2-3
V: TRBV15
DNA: TGTGCCACCATAGGGACTAGGGGCACAGATACGCAGTATTTT
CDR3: CATIGTRGTDTQYF

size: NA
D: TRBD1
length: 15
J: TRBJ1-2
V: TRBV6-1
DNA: TGTGCCAGCAAGGGCGGGACAGGGGGCGCCCATGGCTACACCTTC
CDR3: CASKGGTGGAHGYTF

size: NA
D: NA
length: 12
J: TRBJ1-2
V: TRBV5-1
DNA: TGCGCCAGCAGTCAAGAGAACTATGGCTACACCTTC
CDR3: CASSQENYGYTF

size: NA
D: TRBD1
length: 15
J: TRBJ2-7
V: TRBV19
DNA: TGTGCCAGTAGTATCGGGACAGGGTCACACTACGAGCAGTACTTC
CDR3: CASSIGTGSHYEQYF

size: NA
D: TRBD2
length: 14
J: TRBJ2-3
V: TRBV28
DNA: TGTGCCAGCAATGCGGCGGGGGGCACAGATACGCAGTATTTT
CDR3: CASNAAGGTDTQYF

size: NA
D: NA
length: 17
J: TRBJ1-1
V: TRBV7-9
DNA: TGTGCCAGCAGTTGGCCCCCGGGACATCTGGGAGACACTGAAGCTTTCTTT
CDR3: CASSWPPGHLGDTEAFF

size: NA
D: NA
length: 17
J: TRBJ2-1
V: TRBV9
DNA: TGTGCCAGCAGCGTAGAGGGGGGGCCAAGCTCCTACAATGAGCAGTTCTTC
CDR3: CASSVEGGPSSYNEQFF

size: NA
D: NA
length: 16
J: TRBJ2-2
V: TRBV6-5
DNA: TGTGCCAGCAGTTATGAGGGAAGCGCGAACACCGGGGAGCTGTTTTTT
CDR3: CASSYEGSANTGELFF

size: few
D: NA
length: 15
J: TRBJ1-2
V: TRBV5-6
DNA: TGTGCCAGCACCTATCCGTCCTATCAGGACTATGGCTACACCTTC
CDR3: CASTYPSYQDYGYTF

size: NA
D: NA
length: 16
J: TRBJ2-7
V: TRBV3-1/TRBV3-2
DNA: TGTGCCAGCAGCGTACAATGGCAGGCCAGCTCCTACGAGCAGTACTTC
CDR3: CASSVQWQASSYEQYF

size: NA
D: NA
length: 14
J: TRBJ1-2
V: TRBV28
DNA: TGTGCCAGCAGTTTGGTGCAGGGAAACTATGGCTACACCTTC
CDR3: CASSLVQGNYGYTF

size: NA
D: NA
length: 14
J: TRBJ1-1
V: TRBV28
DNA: TGTGCCAGCAGTTTGCGCGGCTCCGGGACTGAAGCTTTCTTT
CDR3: CASSLRGSGTEAFF

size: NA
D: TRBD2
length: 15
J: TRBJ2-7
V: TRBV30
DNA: TGTGCCTGGAGCGGAGGAAGGGGACCGGGGGGGGAGCAGTACTTC
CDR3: CAWSGGRGPGGEQYF

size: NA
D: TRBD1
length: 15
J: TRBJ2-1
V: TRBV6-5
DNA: TGTGCCAGCAGTTCCCACAGGGGGTCCGGGGTCGAGCAGTTCTTC
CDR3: CASSSHRGSGVEQFF

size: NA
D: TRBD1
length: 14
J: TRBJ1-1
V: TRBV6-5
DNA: TGTGCCAGCAGGGTACAGGGGGTGTACACTGAAGCTTTCTTT
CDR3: CASRVQGVYTEAFF

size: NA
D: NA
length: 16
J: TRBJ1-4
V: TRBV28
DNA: TGTGCCAGCAGTCCTCGTTGGGGGCTGGTTGGTGAAAAACTGTTTTTT
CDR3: CASSPRWGLVGEKLFF

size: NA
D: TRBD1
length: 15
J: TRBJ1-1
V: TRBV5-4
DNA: TGTGCCAGCAGCCCCCGGGACAGGGGCAAAACTGAAGCTTTCTTT
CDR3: CASSPRDRGKTEAFF